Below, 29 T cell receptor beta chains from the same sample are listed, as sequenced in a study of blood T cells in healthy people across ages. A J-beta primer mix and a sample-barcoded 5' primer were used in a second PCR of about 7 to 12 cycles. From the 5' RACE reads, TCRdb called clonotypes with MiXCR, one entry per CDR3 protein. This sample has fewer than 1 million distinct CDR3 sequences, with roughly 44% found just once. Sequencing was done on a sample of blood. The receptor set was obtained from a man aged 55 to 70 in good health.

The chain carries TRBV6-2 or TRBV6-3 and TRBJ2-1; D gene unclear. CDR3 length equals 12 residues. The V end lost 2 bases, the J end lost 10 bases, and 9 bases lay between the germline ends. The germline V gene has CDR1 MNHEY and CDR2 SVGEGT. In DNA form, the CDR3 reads TGTGCCAGCAGTTACGAGACCTACGAGCAGTTCTTC. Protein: CASSYETYEQFF.

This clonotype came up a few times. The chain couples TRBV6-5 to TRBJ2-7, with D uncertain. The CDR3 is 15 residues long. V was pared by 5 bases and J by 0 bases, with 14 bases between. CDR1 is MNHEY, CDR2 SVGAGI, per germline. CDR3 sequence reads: CASSHDARSSYEQYF. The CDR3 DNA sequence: TGTGCCAGCAGTCACGACGCCAGGAGCTCCTACGAGCAGTACTTC.

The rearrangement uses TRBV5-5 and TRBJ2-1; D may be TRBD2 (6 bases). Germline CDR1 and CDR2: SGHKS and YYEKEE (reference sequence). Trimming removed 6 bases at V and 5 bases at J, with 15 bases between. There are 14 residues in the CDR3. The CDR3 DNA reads TGTGCCAGCAACGGACAATGGAGGGACAATGAGCAGTTCTTC. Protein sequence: CASNGQWRDNEQFF.

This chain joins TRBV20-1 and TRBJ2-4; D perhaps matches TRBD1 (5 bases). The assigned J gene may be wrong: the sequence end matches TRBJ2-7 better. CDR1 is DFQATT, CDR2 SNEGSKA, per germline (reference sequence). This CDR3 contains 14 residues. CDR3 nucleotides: TGCAGTGCTAGTGCTGGACACCTACCATACGAGCAGTACTTC. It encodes CSASAGHLPYEQYF.

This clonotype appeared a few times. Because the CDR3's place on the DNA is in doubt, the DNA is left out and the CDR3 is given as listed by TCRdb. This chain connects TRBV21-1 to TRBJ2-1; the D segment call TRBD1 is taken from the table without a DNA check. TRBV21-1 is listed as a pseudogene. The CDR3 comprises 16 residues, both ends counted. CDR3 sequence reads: CASSKVGGGTDNEQFF.

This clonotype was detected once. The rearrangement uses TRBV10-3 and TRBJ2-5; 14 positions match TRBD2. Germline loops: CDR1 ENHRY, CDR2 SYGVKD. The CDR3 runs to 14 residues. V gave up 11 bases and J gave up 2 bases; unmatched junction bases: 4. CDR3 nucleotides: TGTGCCGCTTGGACTAGCGGGGGGCAAGAGACCCAGTACTTC. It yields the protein CAAWTSGGQETQYF.

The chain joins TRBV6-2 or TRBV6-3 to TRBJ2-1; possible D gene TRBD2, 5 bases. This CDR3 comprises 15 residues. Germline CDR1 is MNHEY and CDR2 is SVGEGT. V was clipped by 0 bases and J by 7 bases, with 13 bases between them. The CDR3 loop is CASSYSSEGWNEQFF. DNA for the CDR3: TGTGCCAGCAGTTACTCTAGCGAAGGGTGGAATGAGCAGTTCTTC.

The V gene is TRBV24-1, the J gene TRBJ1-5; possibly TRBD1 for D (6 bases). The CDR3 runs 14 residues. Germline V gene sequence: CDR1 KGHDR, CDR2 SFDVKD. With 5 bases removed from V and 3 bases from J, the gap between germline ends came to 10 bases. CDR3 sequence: CATSAGAYNQPQHF. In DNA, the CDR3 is TGTGCCACCAGTGCGGGGGCCTACAATCAGCCCCAGCATTTT.

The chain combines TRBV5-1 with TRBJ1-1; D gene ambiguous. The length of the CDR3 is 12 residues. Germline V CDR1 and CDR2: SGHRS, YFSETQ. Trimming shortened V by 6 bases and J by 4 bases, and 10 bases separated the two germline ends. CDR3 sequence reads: CASIGSGTEAFF. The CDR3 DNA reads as TGCGCCAGCATCGGGAGTGGCACTGAAGCTTTCTTT.

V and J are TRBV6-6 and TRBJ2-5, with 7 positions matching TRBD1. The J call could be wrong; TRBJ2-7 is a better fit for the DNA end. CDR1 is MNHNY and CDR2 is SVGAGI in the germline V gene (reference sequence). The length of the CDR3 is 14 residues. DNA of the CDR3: TGTGCCAGCAGTAACCGGGACAGCCTTCCCGAGCAGTACTTC. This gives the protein CASSNRDSLPEQYF.

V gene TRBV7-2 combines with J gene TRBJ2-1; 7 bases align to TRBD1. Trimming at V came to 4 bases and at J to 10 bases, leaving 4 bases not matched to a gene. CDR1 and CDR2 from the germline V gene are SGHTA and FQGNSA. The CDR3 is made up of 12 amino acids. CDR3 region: CASSSTGVEQFF. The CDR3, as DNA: TGTGCCAGCAGCTCCACAGGGGTAGAGCAGTTCTTC.

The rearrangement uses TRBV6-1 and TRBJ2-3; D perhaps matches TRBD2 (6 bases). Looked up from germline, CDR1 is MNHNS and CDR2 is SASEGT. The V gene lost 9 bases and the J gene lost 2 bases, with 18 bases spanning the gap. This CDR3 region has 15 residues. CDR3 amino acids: CASPPGLIHTDTQYF. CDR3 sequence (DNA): TGTGCCAGTCCCCCGGGACTTATTCACACAGATACGCAGTATTTT.

Here the CDR3 reads CASSHRYGYTF. CDR3 sequence (DNA): TGTGCCAGCAGCCATCGTTATGGCTACACCTTC. The rearrangement uses TRBV7-9 and TRBJ1-2; D is ambiguous. CDR1 SEHNR and CDR2 FQNEAQ come from the germline V gene (reference sequence). The CDR3 length is 11 residues. V was clipped by 5 bases and J by 5 bases, with 6 bases between them.

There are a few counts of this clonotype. CDR3 in DNA: TGTGCCAGCAGTGATACGGGGCCGGGGACCTACGAGCAGTACTTC. Translation: CASSDTGPGTYEQYF. V is TRBV25-1 and J is TRBJ2-7; D tentatively fits TRBD1 or TRBD2 (5 bases each). Trimming shortened V by 3 bases and J by 2 bases, and 14 bases separated the two germline ends. In germline, CDR1 is MGHDK, CDR2 SYGVNS. This CDR3 comprises 15 residues.

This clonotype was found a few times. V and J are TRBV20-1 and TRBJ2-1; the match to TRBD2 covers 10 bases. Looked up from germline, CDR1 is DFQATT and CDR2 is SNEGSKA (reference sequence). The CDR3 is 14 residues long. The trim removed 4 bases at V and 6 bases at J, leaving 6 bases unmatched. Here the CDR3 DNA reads TGCAGTGCTACCCTAGCGGGGGCCGGCAATGAGCAGTTCTTC. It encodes CSATLAGAGNEQFF.

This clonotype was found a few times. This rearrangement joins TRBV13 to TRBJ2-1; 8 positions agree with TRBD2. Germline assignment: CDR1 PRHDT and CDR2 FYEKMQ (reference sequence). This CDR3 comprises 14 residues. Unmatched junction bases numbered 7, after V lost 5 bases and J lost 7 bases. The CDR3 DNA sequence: TGTGCCAGCAGCCCGAAGACTAGCGAGAATGAGCAGTTCTTC. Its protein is CASSPKTSENEQFF.

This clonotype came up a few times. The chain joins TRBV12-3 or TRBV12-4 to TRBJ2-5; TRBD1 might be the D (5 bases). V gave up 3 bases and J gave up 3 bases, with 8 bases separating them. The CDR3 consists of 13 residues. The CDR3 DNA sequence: TGTGCCAGCAGTTTTTTGACAGAAGAGACCCAGTACTTC. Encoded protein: CASSFLTEETQYF.

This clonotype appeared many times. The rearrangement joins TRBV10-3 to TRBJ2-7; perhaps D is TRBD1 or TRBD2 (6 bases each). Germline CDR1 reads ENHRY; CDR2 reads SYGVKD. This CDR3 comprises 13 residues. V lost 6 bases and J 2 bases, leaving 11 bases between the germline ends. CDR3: CAIRRGETYEQYF. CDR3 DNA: TGTGCCATCAGGAGGGGGGAAACCTACGAGCAGTACTTC.

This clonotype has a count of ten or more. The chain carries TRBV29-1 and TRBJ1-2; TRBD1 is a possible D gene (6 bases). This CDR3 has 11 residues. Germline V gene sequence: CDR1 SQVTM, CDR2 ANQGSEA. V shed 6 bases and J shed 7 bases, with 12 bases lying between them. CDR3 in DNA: TGCAGCGTGGGGGGGCAGGGTGGCTACACCTTC. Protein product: CSVGGQGGYTF.

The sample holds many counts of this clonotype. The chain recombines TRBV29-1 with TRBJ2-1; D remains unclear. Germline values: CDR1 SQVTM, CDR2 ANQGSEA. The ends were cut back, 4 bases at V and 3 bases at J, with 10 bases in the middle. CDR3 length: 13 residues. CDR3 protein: CSVVREDYNEQFF. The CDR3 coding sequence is TGCAGCGTTGTTAGGGAAGACTACAATGAGCAGTTCTTC.

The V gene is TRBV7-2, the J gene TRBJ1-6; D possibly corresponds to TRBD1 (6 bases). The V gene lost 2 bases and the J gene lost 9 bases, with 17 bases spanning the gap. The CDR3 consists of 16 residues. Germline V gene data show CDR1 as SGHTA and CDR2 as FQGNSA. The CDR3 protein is CASSLSYQGRGSPLHF. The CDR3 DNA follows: TGTGCCAGCAGCTTAAGTTATCAGGGGCGAGGTTCACCCCTCCACTTT.

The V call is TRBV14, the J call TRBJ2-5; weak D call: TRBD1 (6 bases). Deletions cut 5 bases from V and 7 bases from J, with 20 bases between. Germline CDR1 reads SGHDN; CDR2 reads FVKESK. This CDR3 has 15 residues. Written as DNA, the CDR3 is TGTGCCAGCAGCAAAGGGACACCTCCTACGAGGACCCAGTACTTC. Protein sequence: CASSKGTPPTRTQYF.

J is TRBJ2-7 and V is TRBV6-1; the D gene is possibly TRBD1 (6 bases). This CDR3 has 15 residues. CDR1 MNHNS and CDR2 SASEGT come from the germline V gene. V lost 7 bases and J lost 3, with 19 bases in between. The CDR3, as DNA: TGTGCCAGCACCAGATCCAAGGACAGCCTCTACGAGCAGTACTTC. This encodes CASTRSKDSLYEQYF.

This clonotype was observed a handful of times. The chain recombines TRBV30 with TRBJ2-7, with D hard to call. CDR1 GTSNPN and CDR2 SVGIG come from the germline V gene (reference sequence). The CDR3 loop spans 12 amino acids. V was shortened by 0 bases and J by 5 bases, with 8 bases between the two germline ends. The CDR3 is CAWSVTTDEQYF. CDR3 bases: TGTGCCTGGAGTGTAACGACGGACGAGCAGTACTTC. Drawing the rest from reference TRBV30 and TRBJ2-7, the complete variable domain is SQTIHQWPATLVQPVGSPLSLECTVEGTSNPNLYWYRQAAGRGLQLLFYSVGIGQISSEVPQNLSASRPQDRQFILSSKKLLLSDSGFYLCAWSVTTDEQYFGPGTRLTVT.

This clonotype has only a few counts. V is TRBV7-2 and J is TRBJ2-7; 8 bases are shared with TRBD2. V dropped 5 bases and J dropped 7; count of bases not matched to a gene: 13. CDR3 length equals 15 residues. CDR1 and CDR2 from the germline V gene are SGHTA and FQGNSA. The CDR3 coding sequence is TGTGCCAGCAGCCCCCCCCCGGGACTAGGGGGAGAGCAGTACTTC. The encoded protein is CASSPPPGLGGEQYF.

This chain's CDR3 is CASSRPQGLASGGGYNEQFF. The DNA for the CDR3 is TGTGCCAGCAGCCGACCTCAGGGGTTGGCTAGCGGGGGGGGATACAATGAGCAGTTCTTC. J is TRBJ2-1 and V is TRBV7-9, with 12 bases identical to TRBD2. This CDR3 has 20 amino acids. Looked up from germline, CDR1 is SEHNR and CDR2 is FQNEAQ (reference sequence). The J segment lost 4 bases and the V segment lost 5 bases, leaving 18 bases of the junction unmatched.

DNA for the CDR3: TGCAGTGCTAGCCGGCCTAGCTCCTATAATTCACCCCTCCACTTT. It encodes CSASRPSSYNSPLHF. V and J are TRBV20-1 and TRBJ1-6, with D unclear. CDR1 is DFQATT, CDR2 SNEGSKA, per germline (reference sequence). Trimming took off 3 bases at V and 0 bases at J, with 9 bases between the two ends. The CDR3 covers 15 residues.

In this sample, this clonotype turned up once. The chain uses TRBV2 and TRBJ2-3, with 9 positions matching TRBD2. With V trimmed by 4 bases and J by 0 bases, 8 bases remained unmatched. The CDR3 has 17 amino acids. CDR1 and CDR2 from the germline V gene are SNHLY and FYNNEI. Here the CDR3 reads CASSVGRGGPSTDTQYF. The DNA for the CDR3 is TGTGCCAGCAGTGTAGGGCGGGGGGGCCCTAGCACAGATACGCAGTATTTT.

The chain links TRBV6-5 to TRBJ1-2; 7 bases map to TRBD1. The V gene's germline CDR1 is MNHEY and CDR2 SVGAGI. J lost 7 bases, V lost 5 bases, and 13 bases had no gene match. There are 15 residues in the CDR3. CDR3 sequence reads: CASSDIEGAHPGYTF. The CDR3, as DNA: TGTGCCAGCAGTGACATTGAGGGGGCGCACCCTGGCTACACCTTC.